The 11 T cell receptor beta chains below all came from one sample that was sequenced in a study of blood T cell repertoires in COVID-19. Here immunoSEQ multiplex PCR was the method, and the copy in TCRdb shows in-frame clones only, minus some. In the table there are 150,000 or so clones, 87% of which are singletons. The material sequenced was peripheral blood. Every receptor here comes from a human donor in a cohort sampled during active COVID-19.

V and J are TRBV11-1 and TRBJ2-7, with D maybe TRBD2 (5 bases). The germline CDR1 and CDR2 sequences are SGHAT and FQDESV (reference sequence). The CDR3 totals 16 residues. Trimming removed 5 bases at V and 7 bases at J, with 24 bases between. CDR3 in amino acids: CASSGSMRGGLGEQYF. The DNA for the CDR3 is TGTGCCAGCAGCGGGTCCATGCGCGGAGGCCTTGGGGAGCAGTACTTC.

This clone was seen a single time. The chain uses TRBV18 and TRBJ2-5, with unresolved D. The CDR3 has 12 amino acids. V lost 2 bases and J lost 3, with 4 bases in between. The germline gives CDR1 KGHSH, CDR2 LQKENI. In nucleotides, the CDR3 is TGTGCCAGCTCACCAACGGAAGAGACCCAGTACTTC. This codes for CASSPTEETQYF.

The chain combines TRBV4-3 with TRBJ2-3; TRBD2 agrees at 13 bases. The CDR3 length is 17 residues. Trimming took 1 base from V and 2 from J; bases not matched to a gene: 3. CDR1 and CDR2 from the germline V gene are LGHNA and YSLEER. CDR3 loop: CASSQATSGGTTDTQYF. DNA for the CDR3: TGCGCCAGCAGCCAAGCGACTAGCGGGGGGACCACAGATACGCAGTATTTT.

The chain employs TRBV19 and TRBJ2-1; 8 bases are a match to TRBD2. The length of the CDR3 is 15 residues. With 6 bases clipped from V and 1 base from J, the junction kept 5 bases outside the gene matches. Germline CDR1 is LNHDA and CDR2 is SQIVND (reference sequence). CDR3 residues: CASRDSGVSYNEQFF. Here the CDR3 DNA reads TGTGCCAGTAGGGATAGCGGGGTGTCCTACAATGAGCAGTTCTTC.

This clone was observed a handful of times. Other nucleotide sequences from this sample produce the same CDR3. The chain has TRBV30 and TRBJ2-3, with 10 nucleotides matching TRBD2. CDR3 length equals 15 residues. The V segment lost 1 base and the J segment 0 bases; nucleotides outside the gene matches: 1. The V gene's germline CDR1 is GTSNPN and CDR2 SVGIG (reference sequence). The CDR3 sequence is CAWSGLAGSTDTQYF. The CDR3 DNA is TGTGCCTGGAGTGGACTAGCGGGCAGCACAGATACGCAGTATTTT.

The rearrangement uses TRBV3-1 (or the pseudogene TRBV3-2) and TRBJ2-7; D unclear. The CDR3 has 13 residues. Germline V CDR1 and CDR2: LGHDT, YNNKEL (reference sequence). The V end was cut by 1 base, the J end by 4 bases, with 8 bases between. The CDR3 sequence is CASSQVTNYEQYF. DNA for the CDR3: TGTGCCAGCAGCCAAGTTACAAATTACGAGCAGTACTTC.

The chain is built from TRBV3-1 (or the pseudogene TRBV3-2) and TRBJ2-5; tentatively, D is TRBD1 (6 bases). The CDR3 totals 12 residues. Germline V lookup: CDR1 LGHDT, CDR2 YNNKEL (reference sequence). Trimming took 0 bases from V and 13 from J, leaving 12 bases between them. The CDR3: CASSQELGAMYF. The CDR3 DNA follows: TGTGCCAGCAGCCAAGAATTGGGGGCCATGTACTTC.

This chain connects TRBV18 to TRBJ2-2; TRBD1 matches at 7 bases. Germline CDR1 is KGHSH and CDR2 is LQKENI. Germline trimming cut 3 bases from V and 4 bases from J; bases unmatched to any gene: 8. This CDR3 region has 16 residues. The CDR3 DNA sequence: TGTGCCAGCTCACCGCCGACAGGGCGGACCACCGGGGAGCTGTTTTTT. It is translated as CASSPPTGRTTGELFF.

The chain carries TRBV6-2 or TRBV6-3 and TRBJ1-5; D remains unclear. CDR1 is MNHEY, CDR2 SVGEGT, per germline. The CDR3 runs 11 residues. V dropped 8 bases and J dropped 6 bases, with 8 bases sitting between them. The DNA for the CDR3 is TGTGCCAGCGGCCTCCTTCAGCCCCAGCATTTT. Its protein is CASGLLQPQHF.

The J gene is TRBJ1-4, the V gene TRBV12-3 or TRBV12-4, with D uncertain. Trimming left V 5 bases short and J 5 bases short, with 9 bases between. There are 13 residues in the CDR3. CDR3 coding DNA: TGTGCCAGCAGTGCTAGACCGAATGAAAAACTGTTTTTT. This sequence encodes CASSARPNEKLFF.

This clone was picked up one time. The chain recombines TRBV3-1 (or the pseudogene TRBV3-2) with TRBJ1-5, with TRBD1 identical over 9 bases. Germline V gives CDR1 LGHDT, CDR2 YNNKEL (reference sequence). This CDR3 region has 21 residues. The V segment lost 0 bases and the J segment 1 base; nucleotides outside the gene matches: 16. CDR3 sequence reads: CASSQDRWSNRGQSSNQPQHF. CDR3 DNA: TGTGCCAGCAGCCAAGATCGCTGGTCGAACAGGGGGCAATCAAGCAATCAGCCCCAGCATTTT.